The clone carrying this TCR beta chain was seen at least ten times. Its matching antigen is unknown. The data derive from a study of T-cell reconstitution after alpha-beta-depleted transplantation in children. The study, taken as a whole, reports: Alpha-beta T cells present about two months after transplant were reported to originate from several hundred expanded graft clones. T-cell numbers and diversity, one year after transplant, stemmed largely from T cells that were newly produced. Some patients' high day-60 TCRbeta diversity was attributed to recipient cells surviving conditioning.

The library targeted TCRbeta and was prepared with unique molecular identifiers. TCRdb fed the PCR reads into MiXCR, producing one record per CDR3 protein. The sample consists of 280,000 or so distinct CDR3 sequences, roughly 12% of them appearing once. This CDR3 has 13 amino acids. Germline V gene data show CDR1 as LNHNV and CDR2 as YYDKDF (reference sequence). Trimming removed 2 bases at V and 6 bases at J, with 7 bases between. This TCR was recovered from a male patient between 2 and 10 years old who had a stem cell transplant for chronic granulomatous disease, so the T cells may come from the graft donor. The chain recombines TRBV15 with TRBJ2-2; D unclear. Sample: peripheral blood, taken 180 days after TCRalphabeta/CD19-depleted stem cell transplant. CDR3 nucleotide sequence: TGTGCCACCAGCAGAAACGGACCCGGGGAGCTGTTTTTT. It codes for CATSRNGPGELFF.